The present entry profiles one T cell receptor beta chain with its context. Antigen specificity is unknown. This sample was taken from a study of blood T cells in healthy people across ages. In the study overall: About one barcoded beta molecule was captured per two T cells (by template switching).

General study findings and limits: CMV status of donors was unknown, possibly confounding expanded clonotype changes. Long-lived donors exceeded aged donors in naive CD4+ cells and diversity.

For the second PCR, which ran for 7 to 11 cycles, a sample-barcoded 5' primer and a J-beta primer mix were used. Tags on each cDNA molecule came from a template-switch adaptor with 12 random nucleotides. MiXCR, applied by TCRdb to the 5' RACE reads, yields one record per CDR3 protein. The repertoire holds approximately 1.5 million distinct CDR3 sequences, roughly 30% seen once, with 10% to 12% in the top ten. This TCR derives from a woman aged 30 to 39 in good health. Input material: blood.

CDR3 loop: CASSPNRDNEQYF. CDR3 in DNA: TGTGCCAGCTCACCGAACAGGGATAACGAGCAGTACTTC. The V gene is TRBV18, the J gene TRBJ2-4; tentatively, D is TRBD1 (6 bases). The DNA end is a closer match to TRBJ2-7, so the J assignment may be wrong. The CDR3 spans 13 residues. CDR1 KGHSH and CDR2 LQKENI come from the germline V gene.